The entry that follows covers one T cell receptor (beta chain) sequence. The table came from immunoSEQ multiplex PCR; TCRdb's copy has only in-frame clones and leaves some out. The repertoire has about 35,000 clones, approximately 93% of them found once; the top ten carry about 1.5%. CDR1 and CDR2 (germline): KGHDR, SFDVKD. This CDR3 comprises 13 residues. With 3 bases removed from V and 6 bases from J, the gap between germline ends came to 10 bases. This sample stems from a study of control samples from healthy donors and cancer patients. The source is a man aged 40-49 years with colorectal cancer. The sequenced material came from PBMCs. The chain has TRBV24-1 and TRBJ1-1; D call uncertain. In DNA, the CDR3 is TGTGCCACCAGTGATGGGCAGATGGCTGAAGCTTTCTTT. Its protein is CATSDGQMAEAFF.